This T cell receptor (beta chain) was sequenced in a study of cytomegalovirus exposure and HLA in healthy donors. Study summary: T cells numbering around 180 million yielded 90 million to 140 million unique TCR beta sequences in an earlier analysis.

At the time of sampling, donors were nominally healthy, though unrecorded immune exposures were likely. V dropped 5 bases and J dropped 3 bases, with 14 bases sitting between them. The CDR3 runs to 15 residues. CDR1 and CDR2 (germline): KGHSH, LQKENI. Both 60 Vbeta primers and 13 Jbeta primers went into the PCR. The method was immunoSEQ multiplex PCR; TCRdb's version includes in-frame clones alone and lacks a portion of them. The sample consists of roughly 130,000 clones, roughly 75% of them appearing once. Sequencing input: PBMCs. The clonotype was recovered from a man in his thirties or forties in good health and CMV-seronegative. The V gene is TRBV18, the J gene TRBJ1-3; D perhaps matches TRBD1 (6 bases). The CDR3, as DNA: TGTGCCAGCTCATACACAGGGTCGCGTGGAAACACCATATATTTT. Residues: CASSYTGSRGNTIYF.